This T cell receptor (beta chain) was identified in a study of T cell responses to AZD1222 COVID-19 vaccine. Regarding this clone: The antigen is unknown.

The CDR3 loop spans 14 amino acids. The J segment lost 5 bases and the V segment lost 10 bases, leaving 5 bases of the junction unmatched. The germline V gene encodes CDR1 KGHDR and CDR2 SFDVKD. Points from the study as a whole: The peak T cell response came first, and repertoires were sampled only after it. Distributed over spike, vaccine-associated CD4 TCRs predominated at 160-218 and 743-854.

The protocol was immunoSEQ multiplex PCR, while the TCRdb copy is restricted to in-frame clones and leaves out a portion. The sample includes roughly 100,000 clones, roughly 84% of them seen just once. This material consisted of peripheral blood, taken on day 0 of AZD1222 vaccination. The TCR comes from an adult in good health. The chain uses TRBV24-1 and TRBJ1-6, with 9 bases identical to TRBD1. CDR3 in DNA: TGTGCCACGAGGGGACAGGGCAATAATTCACCCCTCCACTTT. This sequence encodes CATRGQGNNSPLHF.